The source of this TCR beta chain is a study of radiation and T cells in renal cell carcinoma. V was clipped by 1 base and J by 3 bases; unmatched bases: 4. The CDR3 is 15 amino acids. CDR1 and CDR2 (germline): SGHTA, FQGNSA. Using immunoSEQ multiplex PCR, the repertoire was profiled, and TCRdb retains in-frame clones only, with some absent. The sample has 20,000 or so clones, around 49% seen once; the top ten hold roughly 16%. This sample's treatment: 15 Gy SBRT to primary tumor, nephrectomy 4 weeks later. This chain links TRBV7-2 with TRBJ2-7; 9 nucleotides match TRBD1. The material sequenced was tumor tissue, taken from a patient whose treatment included radiotherapy and nephrectomy. This clonotype was obtained from a woman in her forties or fifties with renal cell carcinoma. The CDR3 spells CASSLVGQGDYEQYF. Here the CDR3 DNA reads TGTGCCAGCAGCTTAGTGGGACAGGGCGACTACGAGCAGTACTTC.